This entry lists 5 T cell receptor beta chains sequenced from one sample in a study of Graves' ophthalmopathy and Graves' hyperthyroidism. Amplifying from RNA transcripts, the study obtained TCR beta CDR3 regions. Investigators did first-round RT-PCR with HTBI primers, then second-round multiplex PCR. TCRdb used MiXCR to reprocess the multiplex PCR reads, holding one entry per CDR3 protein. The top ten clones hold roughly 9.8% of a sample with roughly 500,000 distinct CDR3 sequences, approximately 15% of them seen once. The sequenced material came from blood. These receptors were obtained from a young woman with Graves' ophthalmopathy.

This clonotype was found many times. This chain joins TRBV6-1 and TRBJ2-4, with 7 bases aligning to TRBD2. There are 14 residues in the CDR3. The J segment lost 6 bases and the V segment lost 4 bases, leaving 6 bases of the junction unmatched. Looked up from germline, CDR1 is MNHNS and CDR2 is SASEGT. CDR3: CASSVQGGRNIQYF. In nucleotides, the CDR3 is TGTGCCAGCAGTGTCCAGGGAGGGAGAAACATTCAGTACTTC.

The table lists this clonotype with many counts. CDR3 sequence: CSASHREEQYF. DNA for the CDR3: TGCAGTGCGTCCCACAGAGAAGAGCAGTACTTC. The rearrangement links TRBV20-1 to TRBJ2-7; no clear D. The germline V and J ends were trimmed by 6 bases and 7 bases, with 13 bases remaining between them. This CDR3 has 11 amino acids. The V gene's germline CDR1 is DFQATT and CDR2 SNEGSKA (reference sequence).

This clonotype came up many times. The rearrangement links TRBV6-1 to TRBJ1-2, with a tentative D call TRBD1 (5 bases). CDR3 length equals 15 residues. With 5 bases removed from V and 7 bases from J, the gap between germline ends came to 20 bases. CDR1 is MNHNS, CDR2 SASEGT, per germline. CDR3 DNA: TGTGCCAGCAGTCCCCACAGGCAATTGGGAGGTGGCTACACCTTC. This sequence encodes CASSPHRQLGGGYTF.

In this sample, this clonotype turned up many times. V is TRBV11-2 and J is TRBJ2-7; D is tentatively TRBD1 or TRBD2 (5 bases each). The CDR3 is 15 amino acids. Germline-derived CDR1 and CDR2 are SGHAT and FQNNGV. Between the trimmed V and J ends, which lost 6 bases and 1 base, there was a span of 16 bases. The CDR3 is CASREDWGPSYEQYF. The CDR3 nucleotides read TGTGCCAGCAGAGAGGATTGGGGACCTTCCTACGAGCAGTACTTC.

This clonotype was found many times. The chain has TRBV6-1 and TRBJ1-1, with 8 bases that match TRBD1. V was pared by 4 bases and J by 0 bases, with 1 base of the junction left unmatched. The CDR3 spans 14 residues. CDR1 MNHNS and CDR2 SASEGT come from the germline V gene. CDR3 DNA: TGTGCCAGCAGTGGACAGGGGTTGAACACTGAAGCTTTCTTT. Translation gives CASSGQGLNTEAFF.